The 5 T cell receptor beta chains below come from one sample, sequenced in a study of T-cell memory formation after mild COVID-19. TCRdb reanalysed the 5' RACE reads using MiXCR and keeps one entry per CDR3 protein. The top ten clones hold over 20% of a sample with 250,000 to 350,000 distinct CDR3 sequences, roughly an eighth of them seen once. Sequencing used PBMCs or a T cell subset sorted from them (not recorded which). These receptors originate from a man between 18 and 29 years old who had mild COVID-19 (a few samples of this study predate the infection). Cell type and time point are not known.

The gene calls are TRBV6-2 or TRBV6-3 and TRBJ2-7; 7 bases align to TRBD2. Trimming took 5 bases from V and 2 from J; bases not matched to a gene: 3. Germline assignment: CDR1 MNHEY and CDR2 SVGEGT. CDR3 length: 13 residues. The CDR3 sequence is CASSVGGAYEQYF. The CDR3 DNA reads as TGTGCCAGCAGTGTTGGGGGGGCCTACGAGCAGTACTTC.

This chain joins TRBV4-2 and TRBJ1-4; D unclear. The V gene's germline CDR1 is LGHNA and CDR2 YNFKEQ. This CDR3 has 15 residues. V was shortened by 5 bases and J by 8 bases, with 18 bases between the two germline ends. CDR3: CASSMNLGKDEKLFF. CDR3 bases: TGTGCCAGCAGCATGAACCTGGGCAAGGACGAAAAACTGTTTTTT.

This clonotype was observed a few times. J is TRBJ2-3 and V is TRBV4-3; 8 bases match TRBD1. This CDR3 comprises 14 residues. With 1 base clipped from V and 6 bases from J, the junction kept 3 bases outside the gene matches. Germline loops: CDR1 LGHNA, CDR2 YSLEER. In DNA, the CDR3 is TGCGCCAGCAGCCAAGGGACAGGGAGTGATACGCAGTATTTT. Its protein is CASSQGTGSDTQYF.

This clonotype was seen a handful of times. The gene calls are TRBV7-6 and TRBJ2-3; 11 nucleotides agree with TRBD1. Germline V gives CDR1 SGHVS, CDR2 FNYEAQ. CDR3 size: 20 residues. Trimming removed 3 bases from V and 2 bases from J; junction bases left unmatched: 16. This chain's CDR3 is CASSLDRGLPAGAHTDTQYF. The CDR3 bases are TGTGCCAGCAGCTTGGACAGGGGGCTGCCAGCGGGGGCCCACACAGATACGCAGTATTTT. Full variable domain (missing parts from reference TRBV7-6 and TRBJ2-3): GAGVSQSPRYKVTKRGQDVALRCDPISGHVSLYWYRQALGQGPEFLTYFNYEAQQDKSGLPNDRFSAERPEGSISTLTIQRTEQRDSAMYRCASSLDRGLPAGAHTDTQYFGPGTRLTVL.

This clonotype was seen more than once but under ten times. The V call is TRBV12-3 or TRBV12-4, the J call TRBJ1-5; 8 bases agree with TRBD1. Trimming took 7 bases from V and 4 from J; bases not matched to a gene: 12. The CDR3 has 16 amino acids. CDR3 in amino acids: CASTPHGQGPNQPQHF. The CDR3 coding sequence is TGTGCCAGCACTCCCCACGGACAGGGTCCAAATCAGCCCCAGCATTTT.